The 8 T cell receptor beta chains below all came from one sample that was sequenced in a study of identical twins. One entry per CDR3 protein, called by TCRdb with MiXCR from the 5' RACE reads. The sample has 570,000 or so distinct CDR3 sequences, 9.6% seen once. This sample was also put to use in a study of yellow fever vaccine responses in identical twins.

Material for sequencing was PBMCs. The receptors here all came from a woman younger than 30 in good health.

In this sample, this clonotype turned up many times. CDR3 in amino acids: CSESQSFTRGEQYF. The CDR3 region has the DNA TGCAGTGAGAGCCAGAGCTTCACACGGGGTGAGCAGTACTTC. The rearrangement joins TRBV20-1 to TRBJ2-7; D may be TRBD2 (5 bases). Germline V gene lookup returns CDR1 DFQATT and CDR2 SNEGSKA (reference sequence). The CDR3 is made up of 14 amino acids. V was clipped by 7 bases and J by 7 bases, with 23 bases between them.

A few counts support this clonotype. The chain has TRBV20-1 and TRBJ2-3; D tentatively fits TRBD1 or TRBD2 (5 bases each). This CDR3 region has 15 residues. Germline-derived CDR1 and CDR2 are DFQATT and SNEGSKA (reference sequence). Trimming shortened V by 0 bases and J by 2 bases, and 12 bases separated the two germline ends. This CDR3 is CSARDRSGTTDTQYF. DNA of the CDR3: TGCAGTGCTAGAGATCGGTCCGGGACCACAGATACGCAGTATTTT.

This clonotype has ten or more counts. V and J are TRBV7-2 and TRBJ2-7, with a weak D call TRBD2 (6 bases). Germline loops: CDR1 SGHTA, CDR2 FQGNSA. V dropped 2 bases and J dropped 2 bases, with 16 bases sitting between them. The CDR3 loop spans 16 amino acids. The DNA for the CDR3 is TGTGCCAGCAGCTTAAGGGGCGGGGCACTGACCTACGAGCAGTACTTC. Its translation: CASSLRGGALTYEQYF. The entire variable domain, with the rest obtained from reference TRBV7-2 and TRBJ2-7, is as follows: GAGVSQSPSNKVTEKGKDVELRCDPISGHTALYWYRQSLGQGLEFLIYFQGNSAPDKSGLPSDRFSAERTGGSVSTLTIQRTQQEDSAVYLCASSLRGGALTYEQYFGPGTRLTVT.

This clonotype has more than one count but fewer than ten. This chain connects TRBV6-1 to TRBJ2-1; D might be TRBD1 (6 bases). V shed 4 bases and J shed 0 bases, with 16 bases lying between them. CDR1 and CDR2 from the germline V gene are MNHNS and SASEGT. The CDR3 sequence is 17 residues long. As DNA, the CDR3 is TGTGCCAGCAGTGGACCGGCTCCCAGGGGCTCCTACAATGAGCAGTTCTTC. This translates into CASSGPAPRGSYNEQFF.

This clonotype was picked up a small number of times. This chain's CDR3 is CASSGLQGESKSYEQYF. In DNA form, the CDR3 reads TGTGCCAGCAGTGGACTTCAAGGGGAAAGTAAGTCCTACGAGCAGTACTTC. V and J are TRBV25-1 and TRBJ2-7; D is perhaps TRBD1 (5 bases). This CDR3 spans 17 amino acids. V lost 4 bases and J lost 1, with 20 bases in between. Germline V lookup: CDR1 MGHDK, CDR2 SYGVNS.

For this clonotype: The junction departs from the called germline gene at one end, perhaps through a read error. The J gene is TRBJ2-1, the V gene TRBV7-2, with 11 bases that match TRBD2. This CDR3 contains 16 residues. Germline V gene sequence: CDR1 SGHTA, CDR2 FQGNSA. The CDR3 sequence is CASSLLAGGHYNEQLF. Written as DNA, the CDR3 is TGTGCCAGCAGCTTATTAGCGGGGGGGCACTACAATGAGCAGCTCTTC.

V gene TRBV20-1 combines with J gene TRBJ2-2; perhaps TRBD2 as D (5 bases). Trimming shortened V by 0 bases and J by 0 bases, and 14 bases separated the two germline ends. The CDR3 has 17 amino acids. Germline V gene data show CDR1 as DFQATT and CDR2 as SNEGSKA (reference sequence). This chain's CDR3 is CSARDPKGRPNTGELFF. DNA of the CDR3: TGCAGTGCTAGAGATCCCAAAGGGAGACCGAACACCGGGGAGCTGTTTTTT.

The chain combines TRBV11-2 with TRBJ2-5, with a tentative D call TRBD2 (5 bases). Trimming took off 0 bases at V and 7 bases at J, with 12 bases between the two ends. The CDR3 runs 14 residues. Per germline, CDR1 SGHAT and CDR2 FQNNGV. The DNA for the CDR3 is TGTGCCAGCAGCTTAGAGCGCCGAGGGTTGACCCAGTACTTC. This gives the protein CASSLERRGLTQYF.